The rows below give T cell receptor beta chains drawn from one sample of a study of T cells in Graves' hyperthyroidism and ophthalmopathy. Via MiXCR, TCRdb re-called the multiplex PCR reads, giving one row per CDR3 protein. The repertoire has approximately 620,000 distinct CDR3 sequences, around 15% of them found once; the top ten carry roughly 3%. The sequencing sample was made of blood. The receptor source for this set is a woman aged 40 to 50 with Graves' ophthalmopathy. CDR3s leave out the opening cysteine and the closing phenylalanine or tryptophan.

v_call cdr3_aa
TRBV29-1 SVEAGSLTDTQY
TRBV2 ASSRSGERQETQY
TRBV6-1 AIRDRTDNEQF
TRBV15 ATSRGGRGRTDTQY
TRBV3-1 ASSHSTGNTIY
TRBV6-2/TRBV6-3 ASSTWAGGVGHTEAF
TRBV6-4 ASSATGTNYNEQF
TRBV6-1 ASSLGGSPTDTQY
TRBV6-1 ASRFSISAGKETQY
TRBV6-1 ATKRGDTGSRPPLH
TRBV6-2/TRBV6-3 ASAAEDTQY
TRBV28 ASSLGSGSTDTQY
TRBV30 AWSASPGWKTQY
TRBV12-3/TRBV12-4 ASSFVDAKETQY
TRBV28 ASRGLRDTYEQY
TRBV28 ASSSTRVLAGVGGELF
TRBV6-1 ASSEPTDGTSGGRQF
TRBV19 ASSIADRQPQH
TRBV19 ASSTGGWAGELF
TRBV5-1 ASSFGTGGEQF
TRBV5-8 ASGSGTRGSYNEQF
TRBV12-3/TRBV12-4 ASKASRGTTDTQY
TRBV3-1 ASRGTSGRAANTGELF